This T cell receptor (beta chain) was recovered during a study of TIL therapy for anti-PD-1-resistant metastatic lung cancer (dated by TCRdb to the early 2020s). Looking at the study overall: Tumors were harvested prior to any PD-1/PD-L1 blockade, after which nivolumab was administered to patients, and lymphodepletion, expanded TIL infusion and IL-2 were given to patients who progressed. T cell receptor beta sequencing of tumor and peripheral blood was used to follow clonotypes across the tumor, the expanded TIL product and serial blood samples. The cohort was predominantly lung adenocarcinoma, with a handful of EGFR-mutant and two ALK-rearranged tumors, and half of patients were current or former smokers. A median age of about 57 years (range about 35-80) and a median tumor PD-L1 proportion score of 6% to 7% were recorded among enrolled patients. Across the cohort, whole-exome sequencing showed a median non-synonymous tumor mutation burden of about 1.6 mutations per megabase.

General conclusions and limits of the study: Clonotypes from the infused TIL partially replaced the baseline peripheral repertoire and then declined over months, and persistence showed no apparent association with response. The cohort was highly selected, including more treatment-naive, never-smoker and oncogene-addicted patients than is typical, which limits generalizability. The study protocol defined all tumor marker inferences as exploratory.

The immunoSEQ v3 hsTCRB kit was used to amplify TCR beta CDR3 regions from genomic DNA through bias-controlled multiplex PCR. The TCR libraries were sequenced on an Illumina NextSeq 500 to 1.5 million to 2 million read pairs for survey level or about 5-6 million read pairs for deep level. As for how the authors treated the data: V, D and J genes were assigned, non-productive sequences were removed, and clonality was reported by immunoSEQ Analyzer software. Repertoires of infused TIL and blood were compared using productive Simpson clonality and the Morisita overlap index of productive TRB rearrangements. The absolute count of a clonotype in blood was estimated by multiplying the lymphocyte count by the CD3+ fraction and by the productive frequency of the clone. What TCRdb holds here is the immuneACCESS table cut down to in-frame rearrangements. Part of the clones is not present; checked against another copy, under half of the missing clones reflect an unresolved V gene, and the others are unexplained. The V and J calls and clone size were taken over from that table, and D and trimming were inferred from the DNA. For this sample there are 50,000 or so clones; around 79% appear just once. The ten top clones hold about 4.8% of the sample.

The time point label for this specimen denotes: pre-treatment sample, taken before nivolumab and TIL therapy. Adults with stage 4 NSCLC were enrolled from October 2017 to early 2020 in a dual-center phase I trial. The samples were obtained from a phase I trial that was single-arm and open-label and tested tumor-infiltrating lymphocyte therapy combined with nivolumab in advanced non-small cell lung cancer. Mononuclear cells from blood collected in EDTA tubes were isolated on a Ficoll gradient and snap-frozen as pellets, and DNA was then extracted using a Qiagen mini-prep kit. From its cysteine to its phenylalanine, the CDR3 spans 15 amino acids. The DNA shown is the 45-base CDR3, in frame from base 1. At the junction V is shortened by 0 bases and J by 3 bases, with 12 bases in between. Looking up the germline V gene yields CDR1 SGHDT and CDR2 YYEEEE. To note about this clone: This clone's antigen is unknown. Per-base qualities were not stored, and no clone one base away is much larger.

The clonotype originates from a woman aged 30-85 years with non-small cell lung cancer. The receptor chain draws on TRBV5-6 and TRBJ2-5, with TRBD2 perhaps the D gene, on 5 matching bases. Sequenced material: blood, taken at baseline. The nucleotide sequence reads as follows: TGTGCCAGCAGCTTGGCCCCTAGCCCAAAAGAGACCCAGTACTTC. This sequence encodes CASSLAPSPKETQYF. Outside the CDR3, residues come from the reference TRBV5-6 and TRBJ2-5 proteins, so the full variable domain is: DAGVTQSPTHLIKTRGQQVTLRCSPKSGHDTVSWYQQALGQGPQFIFQYYEEEERQRGNFPDRFSGHQFPNYSSELNVNALLLGDSALYLCASSLAPSPKETQYFGPGTRLLVL.